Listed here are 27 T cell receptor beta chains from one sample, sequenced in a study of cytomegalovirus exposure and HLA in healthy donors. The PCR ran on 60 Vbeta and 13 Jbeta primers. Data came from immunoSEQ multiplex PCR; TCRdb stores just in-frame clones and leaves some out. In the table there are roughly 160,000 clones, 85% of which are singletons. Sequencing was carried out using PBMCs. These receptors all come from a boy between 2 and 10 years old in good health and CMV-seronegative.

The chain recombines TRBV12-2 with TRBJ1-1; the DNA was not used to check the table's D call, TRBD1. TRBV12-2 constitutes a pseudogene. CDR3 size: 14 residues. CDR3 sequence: CASRPDSLNTEAFF. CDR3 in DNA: TGTGCAAGTCGCCCGGACAGTTTGAACACTGAAGCTTTCTTT.

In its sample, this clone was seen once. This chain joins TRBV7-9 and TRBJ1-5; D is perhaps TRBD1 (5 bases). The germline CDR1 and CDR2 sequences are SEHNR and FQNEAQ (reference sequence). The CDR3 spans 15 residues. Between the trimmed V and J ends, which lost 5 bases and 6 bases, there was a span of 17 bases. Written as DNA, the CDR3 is TGTGCCAGCAGCCATGTGGGGCCAGGGTTTCAGCCCCAGCATTTT. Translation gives CASSHVGPGFQPQHF.

The CDR3 region has the DNA TGCGCCAGCAGCGGGGGTCGACAGGGTCTAGGAAACACCATATATTTT. Amino acid sequence: CASSGGRQGLGNTIYF. The chain recombines TRBV5-1 with TRBJ1-3; 7 positions agree with TRBD1. The CDR3 extends over 16 amino acids. Unmatched junction bases numbered 11, after V lost 4 bases and J lost 4 bases. CDR1 is SGHRS and CDR2 is YFSETQ in the germline V gene.

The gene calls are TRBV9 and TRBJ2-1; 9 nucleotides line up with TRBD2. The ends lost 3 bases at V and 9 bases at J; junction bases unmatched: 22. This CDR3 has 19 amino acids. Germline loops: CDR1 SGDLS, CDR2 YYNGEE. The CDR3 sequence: CASSALGGRGALPTIEQFF. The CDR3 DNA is TGTGCCAGCAGCGCCCTAGGCGGGAGGGGGGCCCTCCCCACAATTGAGCAGTTCTTC.

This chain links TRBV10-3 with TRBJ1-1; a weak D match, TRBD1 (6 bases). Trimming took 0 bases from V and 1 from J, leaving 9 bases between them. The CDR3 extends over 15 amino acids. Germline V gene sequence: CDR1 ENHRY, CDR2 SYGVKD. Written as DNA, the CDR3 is TGTGCCATCAGTGAGTCAGGACAGACGAACACTGAAGCTTTCTTT. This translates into CAISESGQTNTEAFF.

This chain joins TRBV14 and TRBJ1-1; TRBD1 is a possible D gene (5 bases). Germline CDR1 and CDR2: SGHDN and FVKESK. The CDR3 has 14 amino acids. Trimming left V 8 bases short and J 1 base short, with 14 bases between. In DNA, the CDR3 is TGTGCCAGCCTTCGAGTAGGGGAGAACACTGAAGCTTTCTTT. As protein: CASLRVGENTEAFF.

CDR3 protein: CASSGTGGTLYQETQYF. CDR3 bases: TGTGCCAGCAGTGGGACAGGGGGAACTTTGTACCAAGAGACCCAGTACTTC. The chain combines TRBV28 with TRBJ2-5; 11 nucleotides align to TRBD1. The germline V gene encodes CDR1 MDHEN and CDR2 SYDVKM. V was pared by 5 bases and J by 0 bases, with 8 bases of the junction left unmatched. This CDR3 is built from 17 residues.

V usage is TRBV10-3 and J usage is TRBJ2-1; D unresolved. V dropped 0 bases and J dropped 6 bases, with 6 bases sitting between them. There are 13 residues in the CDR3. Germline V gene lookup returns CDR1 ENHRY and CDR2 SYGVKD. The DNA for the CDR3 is TGTGCCATCAGTGAGTCCCCCGGCAATGAGCAGTTCTTC. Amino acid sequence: CAISESPGNEQFF.

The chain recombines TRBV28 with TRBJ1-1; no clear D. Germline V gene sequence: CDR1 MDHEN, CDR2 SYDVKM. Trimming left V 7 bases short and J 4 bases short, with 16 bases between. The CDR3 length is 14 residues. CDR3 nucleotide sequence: TGTGCCAGCAATAGTGTGAGGGTTGGCACTGAAGCTTTCTTT. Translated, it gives CASNSVRVGTEAFF. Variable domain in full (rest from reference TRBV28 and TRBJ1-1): DVKVTQSSRYLVKRTGEKVFLECVQDMDHENMFWYRQDPGLGLRLIYFSYDVKMKEKGDIPEGYSVSREKKERFSLILESASTNQTSMYLCASNSVRVGTEAFFGQGTRLTVV.

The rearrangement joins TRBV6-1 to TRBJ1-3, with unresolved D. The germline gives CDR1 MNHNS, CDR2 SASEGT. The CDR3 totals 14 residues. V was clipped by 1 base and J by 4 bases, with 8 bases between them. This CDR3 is CASSEGGPGNTIYF. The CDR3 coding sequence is TGTGCCAGCAGTGAAGGAGGGCCAGGAAACACCATATATTTT.

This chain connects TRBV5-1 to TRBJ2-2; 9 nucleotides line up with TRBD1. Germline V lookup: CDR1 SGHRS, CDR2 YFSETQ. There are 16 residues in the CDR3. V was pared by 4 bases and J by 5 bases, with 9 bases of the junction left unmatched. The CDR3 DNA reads TGCGCCAGCAGCCAGACTTGGACAGGGGTAACCGGGGAGCTGTTTTTT. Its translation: CASSQTWTGVTGELFF.

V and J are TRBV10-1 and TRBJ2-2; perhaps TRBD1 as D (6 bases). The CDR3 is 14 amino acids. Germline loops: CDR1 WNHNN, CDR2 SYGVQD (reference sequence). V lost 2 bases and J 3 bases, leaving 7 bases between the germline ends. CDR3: CASSEAGDTGELFF. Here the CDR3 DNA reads TGCGCCAGCAGTGAGGCAGGGGACACCGGGGAGCTGTTTTTT.

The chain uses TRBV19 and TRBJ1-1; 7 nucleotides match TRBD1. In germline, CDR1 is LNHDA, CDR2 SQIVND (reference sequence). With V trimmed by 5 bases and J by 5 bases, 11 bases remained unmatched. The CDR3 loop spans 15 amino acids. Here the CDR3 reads CASSPTTNRGTEAFF. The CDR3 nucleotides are TGTGCCAGTAGTCCCACGACCAACAGGGGAACTGAAGCTTTCTTT. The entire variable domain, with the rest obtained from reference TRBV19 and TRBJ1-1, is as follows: DGGITQSPKYLFRKEGQNVTLSCEQNLNHDAMYWYRQDPGQGLRLIYYSQIVNDFQKGDIAEGYSVSREKKESFPLTVTSAQKNPTAFYLCASSPTTNRGTEAFFGQGTRLTVV.

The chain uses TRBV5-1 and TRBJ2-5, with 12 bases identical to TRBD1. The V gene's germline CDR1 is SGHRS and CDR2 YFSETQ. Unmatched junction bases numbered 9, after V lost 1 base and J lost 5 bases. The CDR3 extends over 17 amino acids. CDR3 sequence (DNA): TGCGCCAGCAGCTTGAGGGGACAGGGGGCGCTAGATGAGACCCAGTACTTC. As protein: CASSLRGQGALDETQYF.

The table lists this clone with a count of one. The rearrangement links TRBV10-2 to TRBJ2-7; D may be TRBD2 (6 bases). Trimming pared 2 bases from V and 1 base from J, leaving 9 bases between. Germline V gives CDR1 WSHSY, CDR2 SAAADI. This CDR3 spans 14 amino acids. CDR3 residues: CASSERGLSYEQYF. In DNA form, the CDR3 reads TGCGCCAGCAGTGAGCGGGGGTTGTCCTACGAGCAGTACTTC.

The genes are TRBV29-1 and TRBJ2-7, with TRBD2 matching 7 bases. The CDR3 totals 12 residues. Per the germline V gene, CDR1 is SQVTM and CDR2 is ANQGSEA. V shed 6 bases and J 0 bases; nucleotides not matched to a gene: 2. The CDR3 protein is CSVLAASYEQYF. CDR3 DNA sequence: TGCAGCGTCCTAGCGGCCTCCTACGAGCAGTACTTC.

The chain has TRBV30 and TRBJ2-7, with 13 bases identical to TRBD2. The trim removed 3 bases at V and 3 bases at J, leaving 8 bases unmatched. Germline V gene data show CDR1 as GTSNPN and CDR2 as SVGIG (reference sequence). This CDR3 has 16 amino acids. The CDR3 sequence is CAWSPGLAGPFYEQYF. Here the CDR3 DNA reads TGTGCCTGGAGCCCGGGACTAGCGGGGCCCTTCTACGAGCAGTACTTC.

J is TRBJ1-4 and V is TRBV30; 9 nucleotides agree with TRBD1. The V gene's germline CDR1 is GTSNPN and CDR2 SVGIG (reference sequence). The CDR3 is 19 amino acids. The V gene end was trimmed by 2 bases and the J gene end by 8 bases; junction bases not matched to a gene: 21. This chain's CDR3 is CAWSSGRQGVFSVGEKLFF. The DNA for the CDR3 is TGTGCCTGGAGTAGTGGGAGACAGGGGGTTTTTTCGGTAGGGGAAAAACTGTTTTTT.

Here the CDR3 DNA reads TGTGCCAGCAGCTTGGAGCCAGGGGATAATTCACCCCTCCACTTT. Translating gives CASSLEPGDNSPLHF. The V gene is TRBV5-5, the J gene TRBJ1-6; possibly TRBD1 for D (6 bases). Germline-derived CDR1 and CDR2 are SGHKS and YYEKEE (reference sequence). This CDR3 contains 15 residues. V lost 0 bases and J lost 5, with 9 bases in between.

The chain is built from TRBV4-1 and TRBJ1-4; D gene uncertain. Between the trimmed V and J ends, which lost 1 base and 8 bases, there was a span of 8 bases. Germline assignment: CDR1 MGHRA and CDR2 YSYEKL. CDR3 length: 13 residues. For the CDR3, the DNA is TGCGCCAGCAGCCAAGTCCTGGCCGAAAAACTGTTTTTT. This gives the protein CASSQVLAEKLFF.

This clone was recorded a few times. The CDR3 sequence: CASSLYLGGGTF. DNA for the CDR3: TGTGCCAGCAGCTTGTACCTGGGAGGGGGTACCTTC. The gene calls are TRBV5-6 and TRBJ1-2; weak D call: TRBD1 (6 bases). The CDR3 runs to 12 residues. V was pared by 1 base and J by 14 bases, with 15 bases between. Germline assignment: CDR1 SGHDT and CDR2 YYEEEE.

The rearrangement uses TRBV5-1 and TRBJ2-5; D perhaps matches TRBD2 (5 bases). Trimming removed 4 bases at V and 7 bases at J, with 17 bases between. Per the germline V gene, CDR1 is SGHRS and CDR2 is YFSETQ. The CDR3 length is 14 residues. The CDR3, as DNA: TGCGCCAGCAGCCCCGGTCCGGACCGGGGGACCCAGTACTTC. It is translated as CASSPGPDRGTQYF.

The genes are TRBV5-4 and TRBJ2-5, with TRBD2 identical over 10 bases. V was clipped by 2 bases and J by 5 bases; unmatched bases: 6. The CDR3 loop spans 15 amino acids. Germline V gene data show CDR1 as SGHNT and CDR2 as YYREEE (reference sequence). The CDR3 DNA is TGTGCCAGCAGCTTAGCGGGAGGGCCGGGGGAGACCCAGTACTTC. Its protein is CASSLAGGPGETQYF.

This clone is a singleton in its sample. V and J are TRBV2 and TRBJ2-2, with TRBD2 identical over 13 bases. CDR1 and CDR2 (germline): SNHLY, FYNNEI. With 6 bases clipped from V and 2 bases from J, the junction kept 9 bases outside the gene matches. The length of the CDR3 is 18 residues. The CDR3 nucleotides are TGTGCCAGCAGGCCGGGACTAGCGGGGAAATTTAACACCGGGGAGCTGTTTTTT. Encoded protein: CASRPGLAGKFNTGELFF.

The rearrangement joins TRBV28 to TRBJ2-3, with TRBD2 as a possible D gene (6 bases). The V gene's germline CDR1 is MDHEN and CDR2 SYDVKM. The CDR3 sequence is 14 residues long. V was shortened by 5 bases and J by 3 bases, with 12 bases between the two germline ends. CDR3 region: CASSLGGLTDTQYF. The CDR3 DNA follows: TGTGCCAGCAGTCTCGGAGGGCTTACAGATACGCAGTATTTT. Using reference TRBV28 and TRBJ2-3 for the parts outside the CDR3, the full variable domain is DVKVTQSSRYLVKRTGEKVFLECVQDMDHENMFWYRQDPGLGLRLIYFSYDVKMKEKGDIPEGYSVSREKKERFSLILESASTNQTSMYLCASSLGGLTDTQYFGPGTRLTVL.

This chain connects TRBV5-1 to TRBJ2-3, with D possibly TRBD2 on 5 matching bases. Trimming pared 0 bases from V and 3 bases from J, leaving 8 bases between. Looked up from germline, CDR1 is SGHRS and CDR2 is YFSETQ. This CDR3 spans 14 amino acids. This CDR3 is CASSLAAETDTQYF. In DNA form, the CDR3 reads TGCGCCAGCAGCTTGGCAGCGGAGACAGATACGCAGTATTTT.

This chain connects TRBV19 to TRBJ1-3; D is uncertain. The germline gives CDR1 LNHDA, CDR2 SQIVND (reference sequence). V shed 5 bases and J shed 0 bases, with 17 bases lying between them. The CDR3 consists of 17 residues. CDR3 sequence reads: CASSALGRLFSGNTIYF. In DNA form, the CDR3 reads TGTGCCAGTAGTGCACTAGGACGGCTATTCTCTGGAAACACCATATATTTT.